This T cell receptor (beta chain) was documented in a study of blood T cell repertoires in COVID-19. Sequencing was performed with immunoSEQ multiplex PCR; in TCRdb, only in-frame clones are kept and a portion is missing. The sample has a few hundred thousand clones; 87% are singletons. This clone was counted between two and nine times. V was clipped by 6 bases and J by 3 bases, with 14 bases between them. Germline-derived CDR1 and CDR2 are SQVTM and ANQGSEA. There are 13 residues in the CDR3. The receptor's source is a young man in a cohort exposed to, infected with or recovered from COVID-19 (not recorded which). This chain links TRBV29-1 with TRBJ1-2, with D perhaps matching TRBD1 (5 bases). The material sequenced was PBMCs or T cells enriched from blood (not recorded which). DNA for the CDR3: TGCAGCGTCCCAAGGGGCTCGGACTATGGCTACACCTTC. This sequence encodes CSVPRGSDYGYTF.